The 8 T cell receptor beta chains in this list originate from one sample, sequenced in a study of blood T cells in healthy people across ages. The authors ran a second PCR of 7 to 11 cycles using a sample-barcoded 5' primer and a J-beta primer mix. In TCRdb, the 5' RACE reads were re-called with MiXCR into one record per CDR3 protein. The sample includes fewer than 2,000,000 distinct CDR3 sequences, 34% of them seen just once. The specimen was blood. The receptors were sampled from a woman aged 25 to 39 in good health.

CDR3 sequence reads: CASSHFGSDEQYF. For the CDR3, the DNA is TGTGCCAGCAGCCATTTCGGTTCAGACGAGCAGTACTTC. This sequence joins TRBV7-2 and TRBJ2-4, with unresolved D. The DNA end is a closer match to TRBJ2-7, so the J assignment may be wrong. Germline lookup yields CDR1 SGHTA and CDR2 FQGNSA. This CDR3 contains 13 residues.

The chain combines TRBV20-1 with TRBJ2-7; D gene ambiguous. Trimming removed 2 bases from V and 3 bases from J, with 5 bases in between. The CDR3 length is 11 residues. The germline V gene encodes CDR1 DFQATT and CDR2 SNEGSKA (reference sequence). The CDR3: CSARLIYEQYF. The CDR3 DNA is TGCAGTGCTAGATTGATCTACGAGCAGTACTTC.

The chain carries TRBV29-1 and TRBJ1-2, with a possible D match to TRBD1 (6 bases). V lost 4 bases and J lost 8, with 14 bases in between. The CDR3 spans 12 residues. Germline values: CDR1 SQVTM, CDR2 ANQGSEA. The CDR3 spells CSVVDSGPGYTF. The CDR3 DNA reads TGCAGCGTTGTGGACAGCGGGCCCGGCTACACCTTC.

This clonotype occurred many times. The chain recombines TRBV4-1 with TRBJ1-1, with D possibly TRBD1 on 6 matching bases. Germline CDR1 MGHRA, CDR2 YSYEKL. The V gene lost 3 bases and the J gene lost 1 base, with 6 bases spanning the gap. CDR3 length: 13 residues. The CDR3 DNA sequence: TGCGCCAGCAGCCAGGGACAGAACACTGAAGCTTTCTTT. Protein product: CASSQGQNTEAFF.

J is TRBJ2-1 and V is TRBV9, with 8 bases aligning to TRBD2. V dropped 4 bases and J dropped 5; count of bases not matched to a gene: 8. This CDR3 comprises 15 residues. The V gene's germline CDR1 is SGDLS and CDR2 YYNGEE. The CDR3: CASSRTSRVNNEQFF. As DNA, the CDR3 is TGTGCCAGCAGCCGGACTAGCAGGGTGAACAATGAGCAGTTCTTC.

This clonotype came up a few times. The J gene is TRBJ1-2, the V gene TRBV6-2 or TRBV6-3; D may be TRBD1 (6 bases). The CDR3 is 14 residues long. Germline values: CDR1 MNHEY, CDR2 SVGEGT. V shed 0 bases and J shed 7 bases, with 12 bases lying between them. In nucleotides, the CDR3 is TGTGCCAGCAGTTACTCGGGGGGCGCGAGTGGCTACACCTTC. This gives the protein CASSYSGGASGYTF.

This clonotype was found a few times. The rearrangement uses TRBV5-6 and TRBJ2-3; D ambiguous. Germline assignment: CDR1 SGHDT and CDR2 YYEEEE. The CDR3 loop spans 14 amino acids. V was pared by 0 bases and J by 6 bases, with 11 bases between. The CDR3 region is CASSLAPEQDTQYF. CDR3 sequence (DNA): TGTGCCAGCAGCTTGGCCCCAGAGCAGGATACGCAGTATTTT.

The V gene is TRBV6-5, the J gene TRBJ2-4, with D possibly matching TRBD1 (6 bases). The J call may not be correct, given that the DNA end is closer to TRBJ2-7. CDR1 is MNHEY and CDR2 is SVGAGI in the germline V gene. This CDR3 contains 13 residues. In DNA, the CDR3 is TGTGCCAGCAAGCCGCAGGGGATCCGCGAGCAGTACTTC. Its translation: CASKPQGIREQYF.